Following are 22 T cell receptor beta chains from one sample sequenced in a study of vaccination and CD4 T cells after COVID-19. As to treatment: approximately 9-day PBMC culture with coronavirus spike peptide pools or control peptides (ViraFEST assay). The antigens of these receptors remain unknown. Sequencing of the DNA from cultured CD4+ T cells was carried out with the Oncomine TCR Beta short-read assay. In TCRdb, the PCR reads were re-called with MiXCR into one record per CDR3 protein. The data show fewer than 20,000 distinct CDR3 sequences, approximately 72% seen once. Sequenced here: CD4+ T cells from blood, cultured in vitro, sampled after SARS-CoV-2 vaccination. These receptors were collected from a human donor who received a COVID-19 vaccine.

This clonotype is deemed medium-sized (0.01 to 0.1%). This CDR3 is CASSLRSAGGPLHF. The DNA for the CDR3 is TGTGCCAGCAGTTTACGGTCGGCGGGCGGCCCCCTCCACTTT. The gene calls are TRBV27 and TRBJ1-6; no clear D gene. V lost 2 bases to trimming and J lost 13 bases, with 15 bases between them. The CDR3 has 14 amino acids. Germline values: CDR1 MNHEY, CDR2 SMNVEV (reference sequence).

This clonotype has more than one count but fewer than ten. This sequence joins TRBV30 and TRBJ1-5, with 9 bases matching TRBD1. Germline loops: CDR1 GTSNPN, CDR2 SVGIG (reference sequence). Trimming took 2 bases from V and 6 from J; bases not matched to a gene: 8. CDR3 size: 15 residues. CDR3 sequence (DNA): TGTGCCTGGAGTAGTCTGGACAGGGGTACTCAGCCCCAGCATTTT. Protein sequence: CAWSSLDRGTQPQHF.

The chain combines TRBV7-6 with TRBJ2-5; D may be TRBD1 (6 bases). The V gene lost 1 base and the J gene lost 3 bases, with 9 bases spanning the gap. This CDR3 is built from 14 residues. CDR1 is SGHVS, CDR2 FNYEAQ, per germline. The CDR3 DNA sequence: TGTGCCAGCAGCTTAGATCCAGGGGAAGAGACCCAGTACTTC. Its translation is CASSLDPGEETQYF.

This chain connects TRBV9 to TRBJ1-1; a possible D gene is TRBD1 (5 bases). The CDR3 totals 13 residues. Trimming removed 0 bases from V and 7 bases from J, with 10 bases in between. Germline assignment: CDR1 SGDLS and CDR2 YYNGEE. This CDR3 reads CASSVDRRGEAFF. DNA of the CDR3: TGTGCCAGCAGCGTAGACAGGCGAGGTGAAGCTTTCTTT.

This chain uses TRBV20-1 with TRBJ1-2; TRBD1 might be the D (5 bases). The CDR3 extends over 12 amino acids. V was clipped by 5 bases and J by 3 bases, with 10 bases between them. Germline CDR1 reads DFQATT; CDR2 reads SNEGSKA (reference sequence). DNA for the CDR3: TGCAGTGCTCTGGGACCGGACTATGGCTACACCTTC. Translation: CSALGPDYGYTF.

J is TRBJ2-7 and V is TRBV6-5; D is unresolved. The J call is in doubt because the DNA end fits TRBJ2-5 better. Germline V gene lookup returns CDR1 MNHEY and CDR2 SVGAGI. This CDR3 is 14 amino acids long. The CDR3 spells CASSYSSSQETQYF. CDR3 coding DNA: TGTGCCAGCAGTTACTCGAGCAGCCAAGAGACCCAGTACTTC.

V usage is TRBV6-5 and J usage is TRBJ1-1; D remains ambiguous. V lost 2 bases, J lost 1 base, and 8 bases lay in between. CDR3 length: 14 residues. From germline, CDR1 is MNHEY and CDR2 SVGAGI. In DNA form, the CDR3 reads TGTGCCAGCAGTTACGGCCGTTGGAACACTGAAGCTTTCTTT. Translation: CASSYGRWNTEAFF.

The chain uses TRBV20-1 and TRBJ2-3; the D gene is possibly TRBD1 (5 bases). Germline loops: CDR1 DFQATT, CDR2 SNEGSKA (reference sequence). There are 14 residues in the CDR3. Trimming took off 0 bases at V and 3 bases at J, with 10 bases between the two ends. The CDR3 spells CSARDQGLTDTQYF. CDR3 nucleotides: TGCAGTGCTAGAGATCAGGGTTTGACAGATACGCAGTATTTT.

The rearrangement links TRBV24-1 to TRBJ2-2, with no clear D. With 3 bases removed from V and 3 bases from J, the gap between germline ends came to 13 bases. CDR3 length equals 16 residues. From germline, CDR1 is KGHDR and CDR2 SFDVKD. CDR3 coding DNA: TGTGCCACCAGTGATCTTCGGACGGACGACACCGGGGAGCTGTTTTTT. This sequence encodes CATSDLRTDDTGELFF.

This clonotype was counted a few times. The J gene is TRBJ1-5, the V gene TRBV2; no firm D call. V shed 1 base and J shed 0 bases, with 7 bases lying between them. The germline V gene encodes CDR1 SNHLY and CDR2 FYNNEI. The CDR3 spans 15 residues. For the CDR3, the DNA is TGTGCCAGCAGTGAAGGGAATCTTAGCAATCAGCCCCAGCATTTT. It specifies CASSEGNLSNQPQHF.

The CDR3 is CASSYSPGSGNTIYF. DNA of the CDR3: TGTGCCAGCAGTTACTCCCCGGGCTCTGGAAACACCATATATTTT. V is TRBV6-5 and J is TRBJ1-3, with no clear D. Trimming took 0 bases from V and 0 from J, leaving 6 bases between them. Germline assignment: CDR1 MNHEY and CDR2 SVGAGI. The CDR3 is 15 amino acids.

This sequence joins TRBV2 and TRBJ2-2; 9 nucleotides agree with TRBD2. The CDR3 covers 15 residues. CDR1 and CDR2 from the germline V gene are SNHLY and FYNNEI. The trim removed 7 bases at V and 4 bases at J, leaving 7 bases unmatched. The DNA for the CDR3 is TGTGCCAGCAACTGGCGGGGGGGACCCACCGGGGAGCTGTTTTTT. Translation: CASNWRGGPTGELFF.

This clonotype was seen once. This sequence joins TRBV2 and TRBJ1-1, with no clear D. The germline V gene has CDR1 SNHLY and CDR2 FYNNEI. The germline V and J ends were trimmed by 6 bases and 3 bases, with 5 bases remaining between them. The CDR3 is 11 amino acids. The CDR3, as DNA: TGTGCCAGCAGACGGGACACTGAAGCTTTCTTT. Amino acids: CASRRDTEAFF.

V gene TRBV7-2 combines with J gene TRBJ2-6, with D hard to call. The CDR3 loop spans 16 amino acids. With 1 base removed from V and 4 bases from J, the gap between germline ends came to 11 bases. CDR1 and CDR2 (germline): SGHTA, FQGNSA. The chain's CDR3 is CASSLDPGSGANVLTF. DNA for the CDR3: TGTGCCAGCAGCTTAGATCCAGGCTCAGGGGCCAACGTCCTGACTTTC.

CDR3 coding DNA: TGCGCCAGCAGTCAGGGGGAGAAGACAGTCCTCTATGGCTACACCTTC. Translating it yields CASSQGEKTVLYGYTF. This chain joins TRBV23-1 and TRBJ1-2; D may be TRBD1 (5 bases). TRBV23-1 is designated an ORF whose function remains uncertain. The V end was cut by 3 bases, the J end by 4 bases, with 18 bases between. The CDR3 sequence is 16 residues long.

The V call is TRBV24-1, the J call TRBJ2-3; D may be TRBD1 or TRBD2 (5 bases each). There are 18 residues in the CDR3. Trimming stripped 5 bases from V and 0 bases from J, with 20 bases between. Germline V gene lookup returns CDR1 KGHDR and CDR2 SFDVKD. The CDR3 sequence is CATSGNRDDTSSTDTQYF. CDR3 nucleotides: TGTGCCACCAGTGGGAACCGGGACGATACGTCTAGCACAGATACGCAGTATTTT.

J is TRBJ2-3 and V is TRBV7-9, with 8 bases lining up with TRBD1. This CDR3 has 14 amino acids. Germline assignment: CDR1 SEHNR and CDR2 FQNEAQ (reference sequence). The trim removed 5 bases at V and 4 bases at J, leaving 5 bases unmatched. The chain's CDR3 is CASSETGESDTQYF. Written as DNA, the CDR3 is TGTGCCAGCAGCGAGACAGGGGAGTCAGATACGCAGTATTTT.

The CDR3 loop is CASSEALHRSSYEQYF. CDR3 bases: TGTGCCAGCAGTGAAGCGCTTCACAGGTCTTCCTACGAGCAGTACTTC. The chain is built from TRBV2 and TRBJ2-7; D possibly corresponds to TRBD1 (5 bases). The CDR3 extends over 16 amino acids. In germline, CDR1 is SNHLY, CDR2 FYNNEI. V gave up 0 bases and J gave up 1 base, with 13 bases separating them.

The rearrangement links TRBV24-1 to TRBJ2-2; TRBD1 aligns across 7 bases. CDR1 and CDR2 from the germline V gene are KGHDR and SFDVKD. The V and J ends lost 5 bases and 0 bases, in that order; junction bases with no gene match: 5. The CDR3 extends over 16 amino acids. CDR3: CATSGTGATNTGELFF. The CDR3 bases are TGTGCCACCAGTGGAACAGGGGCTACGAACACCGGGGAGCTGTTTTTT.

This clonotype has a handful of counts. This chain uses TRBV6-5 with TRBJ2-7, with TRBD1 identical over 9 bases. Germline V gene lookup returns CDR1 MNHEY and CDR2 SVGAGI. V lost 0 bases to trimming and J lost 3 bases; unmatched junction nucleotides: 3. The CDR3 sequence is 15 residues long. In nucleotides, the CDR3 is TGTGCCAGCAGTTACTCAGACAGGGGGGACTACGAGCAGTACTTC. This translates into CASSYSDRGDYEQYF.

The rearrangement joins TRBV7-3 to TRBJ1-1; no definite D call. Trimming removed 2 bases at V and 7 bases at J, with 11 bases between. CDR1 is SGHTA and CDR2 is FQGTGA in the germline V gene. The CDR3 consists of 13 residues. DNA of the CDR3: TGTGCCAGCAGCTTAGCCCCACGGGGTGAAGCTTTCTTT. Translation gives CASSLAPRGEAFF.

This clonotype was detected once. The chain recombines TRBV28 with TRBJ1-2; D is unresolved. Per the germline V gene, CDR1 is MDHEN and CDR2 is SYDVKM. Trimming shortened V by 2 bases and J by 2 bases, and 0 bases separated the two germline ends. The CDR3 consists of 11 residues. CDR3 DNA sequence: TGTGCCAGCAGTTTAAACTATGGCTACACCTTC. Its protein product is CASSLNYGYTF.